Listed below are T cell receptor beta chains from one sample, sequenced in a study of Graves' ophthalmopathy and Graves' hyperthyroidism. TCRdb recomputed calls from the multiplex PCR reads with MiXCR, one row per CDR3 protein. Of 300,000 to 400,000 distinct CDR3 sequences detected, about 17% appear once; the ten largest clones hold over 9%. Specimen: peripheral blood. The receptors were sampled from an adult man with Graves' ophthalmopathy. CDR3s include the opening cysteine and the closing phenylalanine or tryptophan. D genes are given only for firm matches. Clone size is given for some rows only: seen once, a few or many times, or a class if the clone is expanded.

J	size	D	V	CDR3	DNA
TRBJ2-4	many	TRBD2	TRBV5-1	CASRPGLAGYGNIQYF	TGCGCCAGCAGACCGGGACTAGCGGGGTACGGAAACATTCAGTACTTC
TRBJ2-5	few	NA	TRBV5-1	CASSPFGKLRTLQETQYF	TGCGCCAGCAGCCCCTTTGGGAAACTACGTACCTTACAAGAGACCCAGTACTTC
TRBJ1-1	many	TRBD1	TRBV20-1	CSARGFRAGGTEAFF	TGCAGTGCTAGAGGATTTCGGGCAGGGGGCACTGAAGCTTTCTTT
TRBJ1-2	many	TRBD1	TRBV2	CASSNSGQGSGYTF	TGTGCCAGTTCTAACTCGGGACAGGGGAGCGGCTACACCTTC
TRBJ2-7	many	NA	TRBV5-1	CASSLMAGRGFYEQYF	TGCGCCAGCAGCTTGATGGCGGGACGCGGGTTTTACGAGCAGTACTTC
TRBJ1-1	NA	NA	TRBV6-1	CASSDGGTLNTEAFF	TGTGCCAGCAGTGACGGCGGGACACTGAACACTGAAGCTTTCTTT
TRBJ2-7	many	TRBD2	TRBV30	CACYPAGLAGYEQYF	TGTGCCTGTTACCCCGCGGGACTAGCGGGCTACGAGCAGTACTTC
TRBJ2-2	NA	TRBD2	TRBV30	CAWSPQQFTSGANTGELFF	TGTGCCTGGAGTCCACAACAATTCACTAGCGGGGCGAACACCGGGGAGCTGTTTTTT
TRBJ2-5	many	TRBD2	TRBV5-1	CASSYTGTSGLQETQYF	TGCGCCAGCAGTTATACCGGGACTAGCGGTTTACAAGAGACCCAGTACTTC
TRBJ2-3	many	TRBD1	TRBV29-1	CSLGQGNLDTQYF	TGCAGCTTGGGACAGGGGAACTTAGACACGCAGTATTTT
TRBJ1-5	few	NA	TRBV6-1	CASSETGGSNQPQHF	TGTGCCAGCAGTGAGACAGGTGGTAGCAATCAGCCCCAGCATTTT
TRBJ2-2	many	TRBD1	TRBV6-5	CASSTWTGGTGELFF	TGTGCCAGCAGTACCTGGACAGGGGGCACCGGGGAGCTGTTTTTT
TRBJ2-5	many	NA	TRBV12-5	CASADGHTQETQYF	TGTGCTAGTGCCGATGGACATACACAAGAGACCCAGTACTTC
TRBJ2-7	many	TRBD1	TRBV20-1	CSASYRGDEQYF	TGCAGTGCTAGCTACAGGGGCGACGAGCAGTACTTC
TRBJ1-1	many	TRBD1	TRBV11-2	CASSPRDRVTEAFF	TGTGCCAGCAGCCCAAGGGACAGGGTCACTGAAGCTTTCTTT
TRBJ1-5	many	NA	TRBV9	CASSVGGDGNQPQHF	TGTGCCAGCAGCGTAGGGGGAGATGGCAATCAGCCCCAGCATTTT
TRBJ1-6	many	NA	TRBV6-2/TRBV6-3	CASVTNRENSYNSPLHF	TGTGCCAGCGTGACGAACCGGGAAAACTCCTATAATTCACCCCTCCACTTT
TRBJ1-1	once	TRBD1	TRBV6-1	CASSDMTGRDTEAFF	TGTGCCAGCAGTGACATGACAGGGAGGGACACTGAAGCTTTCTTT
TRBJ2-7	many	NA	TRBV18	CASSPTGFSYEQYF	TGTGCCAGCTCACCGACAGGATTCTCCTACGAGCAGTACTTC
TRBJ1-5	many	NA	TRBV20-1	CSARDRDTFNQPQHF	TGCAGTGCTAGAGATCGCGACACTTTCAATCAGCCCCAGCATTTT
TRBJ2-7	many	NA	TRBV20-1	CSAREGQMTYEQYF	TGCAGTGCTAGAGAAGGACAGATGACCTACGAGCAGTACTTC
TRBJ2-5	many	NA	TRBV5-1	CASSLERLQETQYF	TGCGCCAGCAGCTTGGAACGACTCCAAGAGACCCAGTACTTC
TRBJ2-7	many	NA	TRBV6-2/TRBV6-3	CASSYSIGGGTTYEQYF	TGTGCCAGCAGTTACTCGATTGGCGGGGGCACTACCTACGAGCAGTACTTC
TRBJ2-5	many	TRBD1	TRBV7-9	CASSTDRGRGETQYF	TGTGCCAGCAGCACGGACAGGGGGCGCGGGGAGACCCAGTACTTC
TRBJ1-1	many	NA	TRBV5-1	CASSLGAGNTEAFF	TGTGCCAGCAGCTTAGGGGCAGGGAACACTGAAGCTTTCTTT
TRBJ1-2	once	TRBD1	TRBV29-1	CSVPGQGESYTF	TGCAGCGTCCCGGGACAGGGGGAAAGCTACACCTTC
TRBJ2-2	NA	TRBD2	TRBV6-2/TRBV6-3	CASRQLAGGKLNTGELFF	TGTGCCAGCAGACAACTAGCGGGAGGGAAACTGAACACCGGGGAGCTGTTTTTT
TRBJ1-4	few	NA	TRBV27	CASSMKVTNVKLFF	TGTGCCAGCAGTATGAAAGTGACTAATGTAAAACTGTTTTTT
TRBJ2-7	few	TRBD1	TRBV3-1	CASSQLPPGQGAYEQYF	TGTGCCAGCAGCCAACTCCCACCGGGACAGGGGGCTTACGAGCAGTACTTC
TRBJ1-2	many	TRBD1	TRBV6-5	CASHWTGDGYTF	TGTGCCAGCCACTGGACAGGGGATGGCTACACCTTC
TRBJ1-1	NA	NA	TRBV27	CASSSSRYTEAFF	TGTGCCAGCAGTTCATCGAGGTACACTGAAGCTTTCTTT
TRBJ1-6	many	NA	TRBV11-2	CASSLKGFSDSPLHF	TGTGCCAGCAGCCTTAAAGGGTTTAGTGATTCACCCCTCCACTTT
TRBJ1-1	few	NA	TRBV12-3/TRBV12-4	CASTSRRGNTEAFF	TGTGCCAGCACCTCCAGAAGAGGGAACACTGAAGCTTTCTTT
TRBJ2-4	many	TRBD2	TRBV6-2/TRBV6-3	CASRSGEAKNIQYF	TGTGCCAGCAGGAGCGGGGAAGCCAAAAACATTCAGTACTTC
TRBJ2-7	many	NA	TRBV6-1	CASSEDWRDYEQYF	TGTGCCAGCAGTGAAGACTGGCGGGACTACGAGCAGTACTTC
TRBJ1-5	many	NA	TRBV30	CAWSGRENQPQHF	TGTGCCTGGAGCGGACGGGAAAATCAGCCCCAGCATTTT
TRBJ1-1	many	NA	TRBV2	CASSERRTRVNTEAFF	TGTGCCAGCAGTGAACGCAGGACCAGGGTTAACACTGAAGCTTTCTTT
TRBJ1-1	many	NA	TRBV7-8	CASSFWGGGEAFF	TGTGCCAGCAGCTTCTGGGGGGGGGGTGAAGCTTTCTTT
TRBJ2-4	many	TRBD2	TRBV6-2/TRBV6-3	CASTQRPGGMAKNIQYF	TGTGCCAGCACCCAACGCCCCGGGGGGATGGCCAAAAACATTCAGTACTTC
TRBJ2-5	many	TRBD2	TRBV29-1	CSVAGLAGQETQYF	TGCAGCGTTGCAGGACTAGCGGGACAAGAGACCCAGTACTTC